Sequencing of this T cell receptor beta chain was carried out in a study of T cell responses to AZD1222 COVID-19 vaccine (dated by TCRdb to about 2021). Broadly, across the study: Because spike-specific TCR depth and breadth did not differ between the two schedules, AZD1222 recipients who got a second dose at roughly 4 weeks were pooled with those who got a second dose at roughly 12 weeks. A total of approximately 240 trial participants underwent TCR sequencing, of whom around 210 had received two doses of AZD1222 and around 25 had received two doses of the MenACWY control vaccine. Trial participants were enrolled by age into 18-55, 56-69 and 70-plus year subgroups, with about 150, 28 and 57 TCR-sequenced participants respectively. Broader findings and caveats from the paper: The vaccine-associated CD4 TCRs covered the entire spike protein, and the dominant responses fell in regions 160-218 and 743-854. Reportedly, close to half of the unique spike-specific TCRs recognized epitopes lying outside the regions that are mutated in the B.1.351 and B.1.1.7 variants. Conclusions about previously exposed vaccinees are limited, since just five to seven AZD1222 recipients were seropositive for SARS-CoV-2 at baseline. After two AZD1222 doses, both the breadth and the depth of spike-specific TCRs were significantly higher than at day 0 and than in MenACWY recipients. Participants were mostly white British, with more females than males. The authors suggested clonal diversity may have been underestimated. In the small 56-69-year group, the increase in depth fell short of significance, most likely because of low power. Because no samples from the day 14 peak response were available, repertoires could be characterized only after the peak T cell response.

With regard to this clone: The antigen it recognizes is unknown. Per-base quality was not reported, and no clone a single base away is much larger than it.

CDR1 and CDR2, per the germline V gene, are SNHLY and FYNNEI. Relative to germline, V is missing 6 bases and J is missing 2 bases, with 12 bases of the junction outside any gene match. The CDR3 spans 17 residues, from the cysteine through the phenylalanine. The sequence is cut down to CDR3 DNA, 51 bases in frame from base 1. Reading the label with the study, this specimen's time point is: baseline before first vaccination. Vaccinee samples were obtained from the UK trials COV001 and COV002, which included a single-blind randomized controlled phase 2/3 trial of AZD1222 (ChAdOx1 nCoV-19) in healthy adults. Trial participant PBMC samples were collected at day 0 and day 28 after the second dose for TCRbeta chain sequencing. The CDR3 regions of human TCRbeta chains were analyzed by immunosequencing. The authors' analysis ran thus. TCRs in the repertoires were compared against a reference library of SARS-CoV-2-specific TCRs that had been generated with the MIRA antigen-specificity platform. Breadth was defined as the fraction of unique TCRs that were SARS-CoV-2-associated, and depth was defined as the fraction of total T cells that were SARS-CoV-2-associated. Using the MIRA data, every spike-specific TCR was mapped to the spike region that the TCR reacted to and assigned to either a CD4 or a CD8 class. Log10-transformed breadth and depth values were compared by one-way ANOVA with Sidak's multiple comparisons tests. In its TCRdb copy, this immuneACCESS table keeps in-frame sequences only and misses some clones. Where compared with another copy, unresolved V genes explain less than half of these, and the others have no known cause. V and J calls plus clone size are reproduced from that table; the DNA served to infer D and trimming. The table for this sample lists roughly 140,000 clones; approximately 92% of them were counted only once. Approximately 1.5% of the sample comes from the top ten.

The chain couples TRBV2 to TRBJ1-5, with 8 bases matching TRBD1. The TCR comes from an adult in good health. Sample: peripheral blood, taken on day 0 of AZD1222 vaccination. The sequenced DNA is TGTGCCAGCAGCCTACCTCCAGGGGGCGGGGGCAATCAGCCCCAGCATTTT. Its product reads: CASSLPPGGGGNQPQHF.